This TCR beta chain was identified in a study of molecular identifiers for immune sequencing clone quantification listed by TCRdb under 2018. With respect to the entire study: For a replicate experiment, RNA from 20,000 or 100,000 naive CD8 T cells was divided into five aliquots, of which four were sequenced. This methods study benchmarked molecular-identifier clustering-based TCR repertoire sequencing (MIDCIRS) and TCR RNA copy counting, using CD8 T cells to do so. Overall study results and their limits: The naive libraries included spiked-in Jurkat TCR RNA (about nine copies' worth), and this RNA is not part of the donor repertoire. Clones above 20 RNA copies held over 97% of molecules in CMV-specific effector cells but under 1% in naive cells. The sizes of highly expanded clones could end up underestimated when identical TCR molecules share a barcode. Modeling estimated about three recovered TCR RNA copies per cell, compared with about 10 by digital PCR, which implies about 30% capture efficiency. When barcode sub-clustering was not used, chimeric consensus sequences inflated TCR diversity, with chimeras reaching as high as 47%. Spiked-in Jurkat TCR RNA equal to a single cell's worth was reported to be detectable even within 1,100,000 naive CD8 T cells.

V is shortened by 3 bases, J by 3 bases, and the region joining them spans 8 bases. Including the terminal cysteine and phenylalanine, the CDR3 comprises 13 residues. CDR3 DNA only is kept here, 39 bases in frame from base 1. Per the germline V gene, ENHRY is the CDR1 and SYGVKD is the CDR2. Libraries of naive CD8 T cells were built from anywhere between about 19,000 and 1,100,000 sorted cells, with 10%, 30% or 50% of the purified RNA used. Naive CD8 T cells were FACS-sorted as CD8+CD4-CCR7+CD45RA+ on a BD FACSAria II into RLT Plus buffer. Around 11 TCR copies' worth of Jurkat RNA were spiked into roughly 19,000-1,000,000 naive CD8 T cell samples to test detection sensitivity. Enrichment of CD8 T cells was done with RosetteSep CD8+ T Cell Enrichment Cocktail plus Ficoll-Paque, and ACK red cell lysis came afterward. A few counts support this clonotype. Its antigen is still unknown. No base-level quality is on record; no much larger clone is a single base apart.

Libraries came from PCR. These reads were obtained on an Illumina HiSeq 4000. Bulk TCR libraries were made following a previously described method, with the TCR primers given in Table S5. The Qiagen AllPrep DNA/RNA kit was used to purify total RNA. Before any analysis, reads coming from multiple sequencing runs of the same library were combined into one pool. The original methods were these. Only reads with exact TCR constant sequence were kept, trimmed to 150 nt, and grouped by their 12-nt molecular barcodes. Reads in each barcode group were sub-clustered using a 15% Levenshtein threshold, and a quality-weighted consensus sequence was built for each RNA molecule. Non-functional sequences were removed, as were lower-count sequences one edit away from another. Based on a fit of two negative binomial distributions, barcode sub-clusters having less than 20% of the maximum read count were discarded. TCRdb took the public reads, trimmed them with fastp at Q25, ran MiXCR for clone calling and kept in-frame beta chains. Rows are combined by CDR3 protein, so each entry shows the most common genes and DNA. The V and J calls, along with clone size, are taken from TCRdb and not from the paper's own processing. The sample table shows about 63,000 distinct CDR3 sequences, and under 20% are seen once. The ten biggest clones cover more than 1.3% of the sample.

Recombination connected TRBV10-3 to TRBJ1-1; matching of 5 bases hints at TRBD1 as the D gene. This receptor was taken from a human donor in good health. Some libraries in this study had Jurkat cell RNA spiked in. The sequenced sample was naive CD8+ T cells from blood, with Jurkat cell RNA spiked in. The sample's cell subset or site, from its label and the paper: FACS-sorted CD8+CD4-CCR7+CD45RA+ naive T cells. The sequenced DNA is TGTGCCATCAGTGATGGGGGAGACACTGAAGCTTTCTTT. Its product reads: CAISDGGDTEAFF.